This T cell receptor (beta chain) emerged from a study of Ad26.COV2.S vaccination and SARS-CoV-2 variants. Study in general: Intramuscularly, Ad26.COV2.S was given either once or twice, 56 days apart. Study-wide findings and caveats: Recipients of either vaccine or placebo displayed similar breadth of non-spike TCRs.

Trimming cost V 0 bases and J 1 base, with 3 bases left between them. The CDR3 spans 13 residues. Germline V gene sequence: CDR1 SGHNT, CDR2 YENEEA. Some clones are missing from TCRdb's copy, which holds only in-frame ones; the method was immunoSEQ multiplex PCR. The sample has 200,000 to 300,000 clones; roughly 88% are singletons. Treatment: approximately 18 received Ad26.COV2.S at low or high dose, single or two shots; 5 received placebo; per-sample allocation not given. It was on day 63 after the first vaccine or placebo injection that samples were taken. An adult donor aged 18-55 years was enrolled in Boston. As to this clone: Its antigen is undetermined.

The V call is TRBV11-3, the J call TRBJ1-1; no clear D. This TCR was recovered from a person between 18 and 65 years old who received the Ad26.COV2.S COVID-19 vaccine or a placebo. The sample here was peripheral blood, taken in a trial of Ad26.COV2.S vaccine versus placebo. The CDR3 protein is CASSLERNTEAFF. The CDR3 DNA is TGTGCCAGCAGCTTAGAGCGGAACACTGAAGCTTTCTTT. Using reference TRBV11-3 and TRBJ1-1 for the parts outside the CDR3, the full variable domain is EAGVVQSPRYKIIEKKQPVAFWCNPISGHNTLYWYLQNLGQGPELLIRYENEEAVDDSQLPKDRFSAERLKGVDSTLKIQPAELGDSAVYLCASSLERNTEAFFGQGTRLTVV.